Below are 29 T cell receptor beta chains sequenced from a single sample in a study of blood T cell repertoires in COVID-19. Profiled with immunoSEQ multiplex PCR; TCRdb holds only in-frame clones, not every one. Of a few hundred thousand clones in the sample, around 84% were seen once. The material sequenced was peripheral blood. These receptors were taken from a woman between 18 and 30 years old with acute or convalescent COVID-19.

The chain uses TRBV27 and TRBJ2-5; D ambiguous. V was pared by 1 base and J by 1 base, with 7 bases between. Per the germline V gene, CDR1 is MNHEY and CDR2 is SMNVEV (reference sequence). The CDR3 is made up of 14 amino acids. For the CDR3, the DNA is TGTGCCAGCAGTTTATACAACAGCCAAGAGACCCAGTACTTC. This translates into CASSLYNSQETQYF.

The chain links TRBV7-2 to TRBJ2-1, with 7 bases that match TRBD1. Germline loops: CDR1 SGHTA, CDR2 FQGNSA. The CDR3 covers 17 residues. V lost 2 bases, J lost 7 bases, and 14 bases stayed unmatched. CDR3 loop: CASSLPDRTGARNEQFF. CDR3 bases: TGTGCCAGCAGCTTACCGGATAGAACAGGGGCGCGGAATGAGCAGTTCTTC.

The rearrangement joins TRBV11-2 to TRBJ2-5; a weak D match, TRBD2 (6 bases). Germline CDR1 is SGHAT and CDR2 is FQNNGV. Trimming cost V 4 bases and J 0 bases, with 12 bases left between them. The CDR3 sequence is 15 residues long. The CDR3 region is CASSSGTLNQETQYF. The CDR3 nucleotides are TGTGCCAGCAGCTCCGGGACTTTAAACCAAGAGACCCAGTACTTC.

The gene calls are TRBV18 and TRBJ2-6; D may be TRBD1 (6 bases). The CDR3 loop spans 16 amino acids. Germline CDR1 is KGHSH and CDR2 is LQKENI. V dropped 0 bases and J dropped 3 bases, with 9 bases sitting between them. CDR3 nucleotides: TGTGCCAGCTCACCACCGGGGGCTGATGGGGCCAACGTCCTGACTTTC. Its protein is CASSPPGADGANVLTF.

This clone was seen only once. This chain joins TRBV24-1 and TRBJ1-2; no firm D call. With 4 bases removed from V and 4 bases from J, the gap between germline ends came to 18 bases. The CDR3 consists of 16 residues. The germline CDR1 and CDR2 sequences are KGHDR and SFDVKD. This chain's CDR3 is CATSETDRGPPYGYTF. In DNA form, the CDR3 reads TGTGCCACCAGTGAAACCGACCGTGGGCCGCCCTATGGCTACACCTTC.

This CDR3 is CASSAGSGSIYEQFF. The DNA for the CDR3 is TGTGCCAGCAGCGCGGGTAGCGGGAGTATCTATGAGCAGTTCTTC. The J gene is TRBJ2-1, the V gene TRBV9, with 9 bases fitting TRBD2. Trimming removed 3 bases from V and 8 bases from J; junction bases left unmatched: 9. The CDR3 totals 15 residues. In germline, CDR1 is SGDLS, CDR2 YYNGEE.

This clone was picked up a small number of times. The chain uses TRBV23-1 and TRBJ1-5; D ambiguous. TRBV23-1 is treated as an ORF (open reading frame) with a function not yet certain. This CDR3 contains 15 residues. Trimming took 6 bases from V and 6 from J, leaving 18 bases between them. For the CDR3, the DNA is TGCGCCAGCAGGCTCCAGGCCCAGGTTAGTCAGCCCCAGCATTTT. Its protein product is CASRLQAQVSQPQHF.

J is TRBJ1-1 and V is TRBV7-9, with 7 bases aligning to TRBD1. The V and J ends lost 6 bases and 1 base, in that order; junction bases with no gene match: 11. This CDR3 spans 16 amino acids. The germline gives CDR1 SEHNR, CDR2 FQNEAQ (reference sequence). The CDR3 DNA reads TGTGCCAGCAGGAAAAGACAGGGTTTGAGGAACACTGAAGCTTTCTTT. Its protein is CASRKRQGLRNTEAFF.

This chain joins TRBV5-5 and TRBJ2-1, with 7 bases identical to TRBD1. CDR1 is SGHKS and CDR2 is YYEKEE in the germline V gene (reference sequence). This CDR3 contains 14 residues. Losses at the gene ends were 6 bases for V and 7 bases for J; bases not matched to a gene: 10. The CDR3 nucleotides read TGTGCCAGCACCCGGGACAGAGAAGGTAATGAGCAGTTCTTC. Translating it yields CASTRDREGNEQFF.

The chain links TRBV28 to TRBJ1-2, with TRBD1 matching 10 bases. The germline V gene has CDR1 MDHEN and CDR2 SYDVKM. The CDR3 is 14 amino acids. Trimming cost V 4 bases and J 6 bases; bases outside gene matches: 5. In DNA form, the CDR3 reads TGTGCCAGCAGTTCCCCGGGACAGGGGAATGGCTACACCTTC. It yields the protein CASSSPGQGNGYTF.

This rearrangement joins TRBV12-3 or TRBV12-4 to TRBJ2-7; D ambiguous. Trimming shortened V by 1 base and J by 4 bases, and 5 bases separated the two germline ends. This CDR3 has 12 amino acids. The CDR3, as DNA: TGTGCCAGCAGTTTAGGTCGGTACGAGCAGTACTTC. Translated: CASSLGRYEQYF.

CDR3 sequence reads: CAWEYNRGRPDTQYF. The CDR3 bases are TGTGCCTGGGAATACAACAGGGGGCGGCCAGATACGCAGTATTTT. This chain connects TRBV30 to TRBJ2-3, with TRBD1 identical over 9 bases. The germline V gene encodes CDR1 GTSNPN and CDR2 SVGIG (reference sequence). V lost 5 bases and J lost 4; bases outside the gene matches: 10. The CDR3 sequence is 15 residues long. Variable domain in full (rest from reference TRBV30 and TRBJ2-3): SQTIHQWPATLVQPVGSPLSLECTVEGTSNPNLYWYRQAAGRGLQLLFYSVGIGQISSEVPQNLSASRPQDRQFILSSKKLLLSDSGFYLCAWEYNRGRPDTQYFGPGTRLTVL.

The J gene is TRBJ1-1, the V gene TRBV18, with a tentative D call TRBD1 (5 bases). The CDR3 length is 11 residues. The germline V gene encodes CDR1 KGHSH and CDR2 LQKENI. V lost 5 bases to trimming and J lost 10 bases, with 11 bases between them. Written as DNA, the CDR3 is TGTGCCAGCTCAGGAAAGGGGCCAGCTTTCTTT. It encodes CASSGKGPAFF. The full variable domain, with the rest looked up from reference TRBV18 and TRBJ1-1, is NAGVMQNPRHLVRRRGQEARLRCSPMKGHSHVYWYRQLPEEGLKFMVYLQKENIIDESGMPKERFSAEFPKEGPSILRIQQVVRGDSAAYFCASSGKGPAFFGQGTRLTVV.

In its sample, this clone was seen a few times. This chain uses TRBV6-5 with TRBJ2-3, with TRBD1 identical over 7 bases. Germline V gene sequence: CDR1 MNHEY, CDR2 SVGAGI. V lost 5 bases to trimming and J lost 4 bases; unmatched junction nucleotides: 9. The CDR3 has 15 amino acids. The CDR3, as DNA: TGTGCCAGCAGTCTTCGACAGGGCGCTCCAGATACGCAGTATTTT. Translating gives CASSLRQGAPDTQYF.

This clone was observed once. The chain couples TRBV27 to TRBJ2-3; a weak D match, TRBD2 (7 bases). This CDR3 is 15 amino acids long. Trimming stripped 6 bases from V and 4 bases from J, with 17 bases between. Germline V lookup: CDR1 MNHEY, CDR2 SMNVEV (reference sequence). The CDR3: CASSPYGGAADTQYF. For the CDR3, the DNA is TGTGCCAGCAGCCCATATGGGGGGGCGGCAGATACGCAGTATTTT.

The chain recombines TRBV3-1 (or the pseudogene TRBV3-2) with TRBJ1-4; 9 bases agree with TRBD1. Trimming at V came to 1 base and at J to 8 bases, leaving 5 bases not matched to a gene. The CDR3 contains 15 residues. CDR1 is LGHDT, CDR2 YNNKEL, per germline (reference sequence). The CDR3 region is CASSQAGTGNEKLFF. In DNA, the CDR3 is TGTGCCAGCAGCCAAGCCGGGACAGGGAACGAAAAACTGTTTTTT.

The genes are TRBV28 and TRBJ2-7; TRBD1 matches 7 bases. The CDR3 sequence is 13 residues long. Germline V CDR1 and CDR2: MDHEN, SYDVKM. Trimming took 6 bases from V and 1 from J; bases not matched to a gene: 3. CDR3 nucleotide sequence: TGTGCCAGCAGAGACAGGGTTTCCTACGAGCAGTACTTC. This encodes CASRDRVSYEQYF.

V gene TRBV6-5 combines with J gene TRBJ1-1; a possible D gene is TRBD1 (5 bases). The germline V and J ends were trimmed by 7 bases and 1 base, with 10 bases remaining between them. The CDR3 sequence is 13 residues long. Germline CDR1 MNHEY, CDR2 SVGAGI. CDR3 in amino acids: CASNPTGNTEAFF. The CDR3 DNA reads TGTGCCAGCAATCCAACAGGGAACACTGAAGCTTTCTTT.

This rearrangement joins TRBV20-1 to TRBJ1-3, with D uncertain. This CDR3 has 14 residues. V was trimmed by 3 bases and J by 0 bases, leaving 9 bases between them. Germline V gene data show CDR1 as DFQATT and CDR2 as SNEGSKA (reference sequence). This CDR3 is CSASSGISGNTIYF. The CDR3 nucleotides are TGCAGTGCTAGTTCGGGTATCTCTGGAAACACCATATATTTT.

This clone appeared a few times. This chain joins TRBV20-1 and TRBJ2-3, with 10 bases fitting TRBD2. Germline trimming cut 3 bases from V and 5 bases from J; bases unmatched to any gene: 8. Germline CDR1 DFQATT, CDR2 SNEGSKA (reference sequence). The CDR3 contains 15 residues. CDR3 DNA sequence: TGCAGTGCTAGTAATCGAGCGGGAGGGGTAGATACGCAGTATTTT. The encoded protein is CSASNRAGGVDTQYF.

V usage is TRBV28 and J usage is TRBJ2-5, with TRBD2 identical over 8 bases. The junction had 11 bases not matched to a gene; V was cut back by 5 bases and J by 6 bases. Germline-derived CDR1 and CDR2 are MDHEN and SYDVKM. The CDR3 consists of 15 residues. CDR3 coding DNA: TGTGCCAGCAGTCCCGGGTACGCGGGAGGTCAGACCCAGTACTTC. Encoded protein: CASSPGYAGGQTQYF.

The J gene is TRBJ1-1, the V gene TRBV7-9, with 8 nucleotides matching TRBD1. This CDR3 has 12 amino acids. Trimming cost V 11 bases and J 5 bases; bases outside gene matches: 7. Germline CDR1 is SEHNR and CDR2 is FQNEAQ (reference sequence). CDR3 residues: CAGGQGFTEAFF. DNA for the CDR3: TGTGCCGGCGGACAGGGTTTTACTGAAGCTTTCTTT.

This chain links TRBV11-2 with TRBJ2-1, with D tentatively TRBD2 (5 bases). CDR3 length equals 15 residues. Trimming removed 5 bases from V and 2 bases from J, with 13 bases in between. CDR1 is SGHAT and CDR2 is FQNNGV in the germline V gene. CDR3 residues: CASSPLEGAYNEQFF. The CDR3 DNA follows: TGTGCCAGCAGCCCCCTCGAGGGCGCCTACAATGAGCAGTTCTTC.

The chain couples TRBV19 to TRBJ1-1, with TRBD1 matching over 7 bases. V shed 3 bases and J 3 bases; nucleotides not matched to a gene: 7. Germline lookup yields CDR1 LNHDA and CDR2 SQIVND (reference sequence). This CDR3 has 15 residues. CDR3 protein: CASSIARQGYTEAFF. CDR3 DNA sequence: TGTGCCAGTAGTATTGCGAGACAGGGATACACTGAAGCTTTCTTT.

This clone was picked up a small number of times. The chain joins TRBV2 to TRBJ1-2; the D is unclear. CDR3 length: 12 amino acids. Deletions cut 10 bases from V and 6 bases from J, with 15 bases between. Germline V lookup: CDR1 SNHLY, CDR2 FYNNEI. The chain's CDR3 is CATGEGPNGYTF. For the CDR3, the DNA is TGTGCCACCGGGGAGGGCCCCAATGGCTACACCTTC.

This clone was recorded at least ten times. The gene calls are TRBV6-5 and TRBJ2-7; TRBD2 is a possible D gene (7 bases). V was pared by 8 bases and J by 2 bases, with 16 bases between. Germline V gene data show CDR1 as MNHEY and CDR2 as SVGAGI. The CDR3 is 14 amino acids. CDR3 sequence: CASSVGGDPYEQYF. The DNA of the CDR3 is TGTGCCAGCTCCGTAGGGGGGGACCCCTACGAGCAGTACTTC.

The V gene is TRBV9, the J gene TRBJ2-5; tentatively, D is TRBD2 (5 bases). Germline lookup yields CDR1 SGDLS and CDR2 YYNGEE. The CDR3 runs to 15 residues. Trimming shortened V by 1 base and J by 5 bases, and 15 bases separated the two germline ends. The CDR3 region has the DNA TGTGCCAGCAGCGTATATCCCGGGGTGGAGGAGACCCAGTACTTC. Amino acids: CASSVYPGVEETQYF.

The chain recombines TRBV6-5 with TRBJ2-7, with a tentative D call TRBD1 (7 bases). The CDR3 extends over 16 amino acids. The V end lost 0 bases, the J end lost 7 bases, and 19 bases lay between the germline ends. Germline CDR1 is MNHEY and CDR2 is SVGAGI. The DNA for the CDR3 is TGTGCCAGCAGTTACTCGCCCCAGGGGGGTATAGGAGAGCAGTACTTC. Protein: CASSYSPQGGIGEQYF.

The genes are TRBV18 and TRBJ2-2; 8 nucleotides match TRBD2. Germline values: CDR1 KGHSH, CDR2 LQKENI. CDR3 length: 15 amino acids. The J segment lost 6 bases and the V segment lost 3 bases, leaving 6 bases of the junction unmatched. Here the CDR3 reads CASSPVGGDAGELFF. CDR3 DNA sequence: TGTGCCAGCTCACCCGTCGGGGGGGACGCCGGGGAGCTGTTTTTT.